This T cell receptor beta chain stems from a study of CD8 T cells in Susac syndrome. At the level of the study: Within the group of sequenced Susac syndrome patients, 5 or 6 had active disease and about 8 were in remission. Regarding the study as a whole: The CD4+ T cell repertoires from Susac syndrome exhibited no clonal expansion.

The RNA, about 0.45 to 1 ug, was put through reverse transcription using random hexamers. Multiplex PCR with immunoSEQ amplified the TCR beta CDR3 across 54 Vbeta and 13 Jbeta. TCRdb independently ran MiXCR on the immunoSEQ multiplex PCR reads; one entry per CDR3 protein. The sample has tens of thousands of distinct CDR3 sequences, around 93% seen once. High-throughput TCR beta sequencing covered peripheral CD8+ and CD4+ T cells. Comment on this clonotype: Its target is not known.

V was clipped by 5 bases and J by 3 bases, with 8 bases between them. CDR1 and CDR2 from the germline V gene are MNHEY and SVGEGT. The CDR3 extends over 12 amino acids. The chain has TRBV6-2 or TRBV6-3 and TRBJ2-7, with D perhaps TRBD1 (6 bases). Sequenced sample: CD4+ T cells from PBMCs. The clonotype comes from a human donor with Susac syndrome. The CDR3 loop reads CASSTRGYEQYF. The DNA of the CDR3 is TGTGCCAGCAGTACCAGGGGCTACGAGCAGTACTTC.